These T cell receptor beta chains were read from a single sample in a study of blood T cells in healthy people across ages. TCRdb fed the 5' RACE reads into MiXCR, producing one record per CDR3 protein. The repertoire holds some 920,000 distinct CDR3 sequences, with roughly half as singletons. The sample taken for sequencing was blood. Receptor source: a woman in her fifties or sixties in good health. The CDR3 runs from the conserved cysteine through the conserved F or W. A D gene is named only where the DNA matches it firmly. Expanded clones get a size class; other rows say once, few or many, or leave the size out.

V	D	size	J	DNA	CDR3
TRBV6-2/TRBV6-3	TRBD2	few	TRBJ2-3	TGTGCCAGCATGATACCGGGACTAGCGGGAGGTCGTGGAGATACGCAGTATTTT	CASMIPGLAGGRGDTQYF
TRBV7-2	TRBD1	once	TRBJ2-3	TGTGCCAGCAGCTTTCAGGGGGCGGACTTCGATACGCAGTATTTT	CASSFQGADFDTQYF
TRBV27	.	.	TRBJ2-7	TGTGCCAGCAGTTTATCCTCTGGGGGGGCCTCCTACGAGCAGTACTTC	CASSLSSGGASYEQYF
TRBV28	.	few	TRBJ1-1	TGTGCCAGCAGTTTCCAAGAGGGAGACACTGAAGCTTTCTTT	CASSFQEGDTEAFF
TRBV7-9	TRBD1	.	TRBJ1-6	TGTGCCAGCAGCCGAGAGACAGGGGGGTATTCACCCCTCCACTTT	CASSRETGGYSPLHF
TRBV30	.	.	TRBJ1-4	TGTGCTACGGTGGACGGTAATGAAAAACTGTTTTTT	CATVDGNEKLFF
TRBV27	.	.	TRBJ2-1	TGTGCCAGCAGTAGGGTCCGGGGGGACAGGAGGGGCAATGAGCAGTTCTTC	CASSRVRGDRRGNEQFF
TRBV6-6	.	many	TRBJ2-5	TGTGCCAGCAGATCGCGAGAGACCCAGTACTTC	CASRSRETQYF
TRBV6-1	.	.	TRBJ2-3	TGTGCCAGCAGTGCCGACTATAGCACAGATACGCAGTATTTT	CASSADYSTDTQYF
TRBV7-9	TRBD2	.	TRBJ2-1	TGTGCCAGCAGCCCGCAAACGGAGCGGGACGTTGGCAATGAGCAGTTCTTC	CASSPQTERDVGNEQFF
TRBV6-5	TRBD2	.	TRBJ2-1	TGTGCCAGTTCTAGCGGGAGCCCCCACAATGAGCAGTTCTTC	CASSSGSPHNEQFF
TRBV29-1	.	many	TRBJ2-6	TGCAGCGTTGAAATTGGTGGGGCCAACGTCCTGACTTTC	CSVEIGGANVLTF
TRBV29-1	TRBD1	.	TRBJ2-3	TGCAGCGTTGAAGATCTTTGGGACAGGGTGACAGATCCGCAGTATTTT	CSVEDLWDRVTDPQYF
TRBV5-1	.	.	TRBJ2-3	TGCGCCAGCAGTTCACGAAGTTGGGGGAGCACAGATACGCAGTATTTT	CASSSRSWGSTDTQYF
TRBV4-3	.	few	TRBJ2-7	TGCGCCAGCAGCCACCAAAGACAGACCTACGAGCAGTACTTC	CASSHQRQTYEQYF
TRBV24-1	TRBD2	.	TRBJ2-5	TGTGCCACCAGTGATGTCACTAGCGGGAAGGAAGAGACCCAGTACTTC	CATSDVTSGKEETQYF
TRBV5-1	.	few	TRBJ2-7	TGCGCCAGCAGCTTGGAGGGTCCCGAGCAGTACTTC	CASSLEGPEQYF
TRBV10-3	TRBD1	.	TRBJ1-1	TGTGCCATCAGTCGACAGGGCGGGAACACTGAAGCTTTCTTT	CAISRQGGNTEAFF
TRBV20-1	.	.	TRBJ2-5	TGCAGTGCTGGTAGCGGAGGAGAGACCCAGTACTTC	CSAGSGGETQYF
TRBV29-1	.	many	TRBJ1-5	TGCAGCGTTGCCCTCGATAGCAATCAGCCCCAGCATTTT	CSVALDSNQPQHF
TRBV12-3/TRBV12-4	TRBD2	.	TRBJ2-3	TGTGCCAGCAGACCAAATTTGGCGGGAGGGCCGGATACGCAGTATTTT	CASRPNLAGGPDTQYF
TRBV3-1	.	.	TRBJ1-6	TGTGCCAGCAGCCAAGATTTCTTAAGGCAGGGTTCACCCCTCCACTTT	CASSQDFLRQGSPLHF
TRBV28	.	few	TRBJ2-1	TGTGCCAGCAACCAGGTCACCTACAATGAGCAGTTCTTC	CASNQVTYNEQFF
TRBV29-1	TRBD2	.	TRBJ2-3	TGCAGCGTTGGCGGGACTAGCGGGGGTTCTAGCACAGATACGCAGTATTTT	CSVGGTSGGSSTDTQYF